These 25 T cell receptor beta chains share one sample of origin, sequenced in a study of breast tumors, draining lymph nodes, adjacent tissues. TCRdb passed the multiplex PCR reads through MiXCR, listing each CDR3 protein once. The data contain 20,000 or so distinct CDR3 sequences, approximately 41% of them singletons. Sequencing input: breast tumor tissue. Every receptor here comes from a female donor with breast cancer. Some clones in this sample may be carry-over from other donors' samples.

The chain combines TRBV20-1 with TRBJ2-3, with D perhaps matching TRBD2 (5 bases). Germline V gene sequence: CDR1 DFQATT, CDR2 SNEGSKA (reference sequence). The length of the CDR3 is 14 residues. V was pared by 6 bases and J by 6 bases, with 19 bases between. The CDR3 loop reads CSAAASTHGDTQYF. CDR3 coding DNA: TGCAGTGCAGCGGCCAGCACCCATGGCGATACGCAGTATTTT.

The sample holds many counts of this clonotype. The rearrangement uses TRBV20-1 and TRBJ2-1; tentative D call: TRBD1 (10 bases). Germline CDR1 is DFQATT and CDR2 is SNEGSKA (reference sequence). V was pared by 6 bases and J by 10 bases, with 37 bases between. The length of the CDR3 is 19 residues. CDR3 loop: CSAISGGQGIGGRAREQFF. DNA of the CDR3: TGCAGTGCCATAAGTGGGGGACAGGGGATAGGCGGGAGGGCCAGGGAGCAGTTCTTC.

The gene calls are TRBV19 and TRBJ2-1; D unresolved. CDR3 length: 12 residues. Trimming took off 5 bases at V and 5 bases at J, with 7 bases between the two ends. Germline V gives CDR1 LNHDA, CDR2 SQIVND (reference sequence). CDR3: CASSPLNNEQFF. The CDR3 DNA reads as TGTGCCAGTAGTCCCCTCAACAATGAGCAGTTCTTC.

This chain uses TRBV19 with TRBJ1-3; D unclear. From germline, CDR1 is LNHDA and CDR2 SQIVND (reference sequence). V was pared by 7 bases and J by 0 bases, with 4 bases between. The CDR3 runs 12 residues. CDR3 sequence reads: CASTNSGNTIYF. The CDR3 region has the DNA TGTGCCAGTACTAACTCTGGAAACACCATATATTTT.

This clonotype has at least ten counts. One end of the junction varies from germline; a read error may be responsible. This chain uses TRBV28 with TRBJ2-7, with 7 bases that match TRBD1. The CDR3 runs 12 residues. Germline-derived CDR1 and CDR2 are MDHEN and SYDVKM. The CDR3 bases are TGTGCCAGCAGTTTGCCCCGGGGACAGCTCCGGTTT. Translating gives CASSLPRGQLRF.

The chain recombines TRBV20-1 with TRBJ2-3, with TRBD2 matching 11 bases. CDR1 is DFQATT and CDR2 is SNEGSKA in the germline V gene (reference sequence). V lost 1 base to trimming and J lost 4 bases; unmatched junction nucleotides: 16. The CDR3 contains 19 residues. The CDR3 sequence is CSARVLLSGRGFKADTQYF. For the CDR3, the DNA is TGCAGTGCTAGAGTTCTCCTTAGCGGGAGGGGTTTCAAGGCAGATACGCAGTATTTT.

CDR3 nucleotide sequence: TGCAGTGCACTCAGGGACAGCCGATATGGCTACACCTTC. Protein sequence: CSALRDSRYGYTF. The chain couples TRBV20-1 to TRBJ1-2, with 7 bases identical to TRBD1. The V gene end was trimmed by 6 bases and the J gene end by 5 bases; junction bases not matched to a gene: 9. CDR1 is DFQATT and CDR2 is SNEGSKA in the germline V gene (reference sequence). The CDR3 contains 13 residues.

This chain links TRBV20-1 with TRBJ2-3; 14 nucleotides align to TRBD2. The CDR3 sequence is 14 residues long. Germline lookup yields CDR1 DFQATT and CDR2 SNEGSKA (reference sequence). The V gene end was trimmed by 4 bases and the J gene end by 5 bases; junction bases not matched to a gene: 2. CDR3 in amino acids: CSANGLAGGDTQYF. CDR3 bases: TGCAGTGCTAATGGACTAGCGGGAGGAGATACGCAGTATTTT.

This clonotype was observed at least ten times. The chain links TRBV20-1 to TRBJ2-1, with D tentatively TRBD2 (6 bases). This CDR3 comprises 15 residues. In germline, CDR1 is DFQATT, CDR2 SNEGSKA (reference sequence). The ends were cut back, 5 bases at V and 5 bases at J, with 19 bases in the middle. CDR3 residues: CSAEGVGGFHNEQFF. CDR3 sequence (DNA): TGCAGTGCTGAAGGGGTGGGAGGCTTCCACAATGAGCAGTTCTTC.

This clonotype was seen repeatedly, ten times or more. The CDR3 region has the DNA TGTGCCAGCAGCCAAGTGGCGGGGCAAGGGAGAAATGGCTACACCTTC. The encoded protein is CASSQVAGQGRNGYTF. This chain links TRBV5-4 with TRBJ1-2, with D tentatively TRBD1 (5 bases). Looked up from germline, CDR1 is SGHNT and CDR2 is YYREEE (reference sequence). The CDR3 extends over 16 amino acids. V lost 4 bases, J lost 6 bases, and 22 bases lay in between.

As to this clonotype: Likely a read error: the CDR3 ends without its conserved phenylalanine or tryptophan. This chain joins TRBV5-6 and TRBJ1-1; 8 bases are shared with TRBD1. The CDR3 is 15 amino acids. Germline loops: CDR1 SGHDT, CDR2 YYEEEE. V gave up 4 bases and J gave up 3 bases; unmatched junction bases: 8. CDR3 loop: CASSRQGIMYTEAFL. CDR3 sequence (DNA): TGTGCCAGCAGCAGACAGGGGATTATGTACACTGAAGCTTTCTTG.

In regard to this clonotype: The limits of the CDR3 on the DNA are not certain, so only TCRdb's listed CDR3 is given. This chain links TRBV5-5 with TRBJ1-3; TRBD1, the table's D call, lacks a check against the DNA. The CDR3 is 22 amino acids long, termini counted. The V gene's germline CDR1 is SGHKS and CDR2 YYEKEE (reference sequence). CDR3 region: CASSLMDRGQYEQYFGPGTIYF.

This clonotype has ten or more counts. This sequence joins TRBV6-2 or TRBV6-3 and TRBJ1-5, with D perhaps matching TRBD1 (6 bases). Looked up from germline, CDR1 is MNHEY and CDR2 is SVGEGT. V gave up 5 bases and J gave up 4 bases, with 9 bases separating them. The CDR3 has 13 residues. CDR3 nucleotides: TGTGCCAGCAGTCAAACAGGGAATCAGCCCCAGCATTTT. This codes for CASSQTGNQPQHF.

This clonotype has just one count. The V gene is TRBV20-1, the J gene TRBJ2-5; 9 bases fit TRBD2. The ends lost 2 bases at V and 7 bases at J; junction bases unmatched: 11. Germline assignment: CDR1 DFQATT and CDR2 SNEGSKA (reference sequence). The CDR3 has 15 amino acids. CDR3 in DNA: TGCAGTGCTAGAACCCCGGGCGGGAGGGCAGGGACCCAGTACTTC. This codes for CSARTPGGRAGTQYF.

Remarks on this clonotype: Compared with germline, one end of the junction differs, possibly owing to a read error. The J gene is TRBJ1-2, the V gene TRBV11-3; possibly TRBD1 for D (5 bases). Germline V gene sequence: CDR1 SGHNT, CDR2 YENEEA. The CDR3 is 16 residues long. This CDR3 is CASSLDGNGGNYGYTF. Written as DNA, the CDR3 is TGTGCCAGCAGCTTAGATGGAAACGGGGGGAACTACGGCTACACCTTC.

This clonotype showed up many times. This may come from a read error, since a much larger clone is one base off. This chain connects TRBV5-8 to TRBJ1-4; a possible D gene is TRBD1 (6 bases). Germline V gene data show CDR1 as SGHTS and CDR2 as YDEGEE. Trimming shortened V by 2 bases and J by 5 bases, and 13 bases separated the two germline ends. The CDR3 contains 15 residues. The CDR3 loop is CASSLNRALNEKLFF. In nucleotides, the CDR3 is TGTGCCAGCAGCTTAAACAGGGCGCTCAATGAAAAACTGTTTTTT.

On this clonotype itself: A much larger clone sits a single nucleotide away, making a read error possible. The V gene is TRBV12-3 or TRBV12-4, the J gene TRBJ1-1; D is perhaps TRBD1 (5 bases). This CDR3 is 13 amino acids long. The chain's CDR3 is CAGSYRLNTEAFF. The CDR3 coding sequence is TGTGCCGGCAGTTACAGGTTGAACACTGAAGCTTTCTTT.

This clonotype has ten or more counts. This sequence joins TRBV6-2 or TRBV6-3 and TRBJ2-7; 7 nucleotides match TRBD1. Germline loops: CDR1 MNHEY, CDR2 SVGEGT. This CDR3 contains 14 residues. J gave up 3 bases and V 7 bases, and 9 bases lay outside the gene matches. The CDR3, as DNA: TGTGCCAGCACCGGGACAGTTCGTATCTACGAGCAGTACTTC. As protein: CASTGTVRIYEQYF.

This clonotype was found many times. V gene TRBV12-3 or TRBV12-4 combines with J gene TRBJ2-2, with 7 bases matching TRBD2. The CDR3 is 18 residues long. V was pared by 3 bases and J by 1 base, with 11 bases of the junction left unmatched. The CDR3 sequence is CASSFPAGGGGNTGELFF. In DNA form, the CDR3 reads TGTGCCAGCAGTTTCCCTGCTGGTGGCGGGGGGAACACCGGGGAGCTGTTTTTT.

This clonotype has a count of ten or more. A much larger clone differs from this one at a single base, so this may be a read error. CDR3 amino acids: CASSLDRGSEQYF. In DNA form, the CDR3 reads TGTGCCAGCAGCTTAGATCGGGGGTCCGAGCAGTACTTC. V gene TRBV11-2 combines with J gene TRBJ2-7, with TRBD2 as a possible D gene (6 bases). The germline V and J ends were trimmed by 0 bases and 6 bases, with 9 bases remaining between them. The CDR3 length is 13 residues. The germline gives CDR1 SGHAT, CDR2 FQNNGV.

There are many counts of this clonotype. A much larger clone is a single base away; this may be a read error. The chain uses TRBV6-5 and TRBJ2-1, with D possibly being TRBD1 (6 bases). The V end lost 6 bases, the J end lost 0 bases, and 9 bases lay between the germline ends. Germline assignment: CDR1 MNHEY and CDR2 SVGAGI. This CDR3 is 14 amino acids long. CDR3 protein: CASRQGVSYNEQFF. CDR3 nucleotides: TGTGCCAGCAGACAGGGTGTCTCCTACAATGAGCAGTTCTTC.

A few counts support this clonotype. Since the CDR3 does not end with the conserved phenylalanine or tryptophan, this likely comes from a read error. V and J are TRBV6-6 and TRBJ2-5; either TRBD1 or TRBD2 may fit D (5 bases each). The CDR3 sequence is 14 residues long. V was cut by 5 bases and J by 4 bases, with 14 bases left in between. Germline V gene lookup returns CDR1 MNHNY and CDR2 SVGAGI (reference sequence). For the CDR3, the DNA is TGTGCCAGCAGTCACGCCGGGACGGGAGAGACCCAGTACCTC. This translates into CASSHAGTGETQYL.

V is TRBV7-9 and J is TRBJ2-3, with 8 positions matching TRBD2. Trimming at V came to 2 bases and at J to 2 bases, leaving 6 bases not matched to a gene. The CDR3 sequence is 16 residues long. CDR1 is SEHNR, CDR2 FQNEAQ, per germline (reference sequence). The CDR3 nucleotides are TGTGCCAGCAGCTTACGGGCGGGGGGTTTCACAGATACGCAGTATTTT. Amino acids: CASSLRAGGFTDTQYF.

The V call is TRBV20-1, the J call TRBJ2-1; 15 bases are shared with TRBD2. V was clipped by 5 bases and J by 5 bases; unmatched bases: 7. Germline V gene lookup returns CDR1 DFQATT and CDR2 SNEGSKA (reference sequence). The CDR3 contains 16 residues. CDR3 bases: TGCAGTGCTCGTGGACTAGCGGGGGGGCGAAACAATGAGCAGTTCTTC. Amino acids: CSARGLAGGRNNEQFF.

This clonotype was found many times. The V gene is TRBV20-1, the J gene TRBJ2-1; D is perhaps TRBD2 (5 bases). The germline CDR1 and CDR2 sequences are DFQATT and SNEGSKA (reference sequence). Trimming took 4 bases from V and 3 from J, leaving 13 bases between them. This CDR3 region has 14 residues. The CDR3 loop is CSANERWDYNEQFF. The CDR3 DNA follows: TGCAGTGCTAACGAGCGGTGGGACTACAATGAGCAGTTCTTC.